The sequence of this T cell receptor (beta chain) was determined in a study of early T cells in non-severe SARS-CoV-2 infection. Study as a whole: Chains from this unsorted whole-blood bulk RNA could not be paired.

The germline gives CDR1 SQVTM, CDR2 ANQGSEA. The V end was cut by 1 base, the J end by 1 base, with 9 bases between. The CDR3 sequence is 14 residues long. Notes on the study in general: Missing private and CD4 specificities, VDJdb matching favored anti-spike CD8 responses.

This clonotype was detected many times. Its antigen is still unknown. Each cDNA molecule carried a unique molecular identifier. TCRdb reprocessed the 5' RACE reads with MiXCR, giving one entry per CDR3 protein. The sample gives roughly 33,000 distinct CDR3 sequences, over 4.5% of which show up once; 13% to 15% is in the top ten. This clonotype was obtained from an adult who was a healthcare worker with PCR-confirmed SARS-CoV-2 infection or an uninfected control (not recorded which). The chain carries TRBV29-1 and TRBJ2-3, with D tentatively TRBD1 or TRBD2 (6 bases each). The sequencing sample was made of whole blood. The CDR3 DNA follows: TGCAGCGTTGAAGCGGGGGCGGGCACAGATACGCAGTATTTT. Encoded protein: CSVEAGAGTDTQYF.